This TCR beta chain was observed in a study of glioma-infiltrating T cells. The iRepertoire nested amplicon-rescue multiplex PCR amplified TCR alpha and beta CDR3s from RNA. TCRdb itself ran the multiplex PCR reads through MiXCR, one entry per CDR3 protein. The sample consists of approximately 400,000 distinct CDR3 sequences, roughly two fifths of them appearing once. The V gene's germline CDR1 is SNHLY and CDR2 FYNNEI. V shed 5 bases, J shed 1 base, and the junction held 13 bases outside the gene matches. The CDR3 consists of 17 residues. This clonotype has just a few counts. V is TRBV2 and J is TRBJ2-7, with 8 bases lining up with TRBD1. Material for sequencing was glioma tissue, nonneoplastic brain tissue, or PBMCs (not recorded which). The source of this sequence is a human donor with low-grade glioma or glioblastoma, undergoing nonglioma brain surgery, or in good health (not recorded which). The DNA of the CDR3 is TGTGCCAGCAGTCACAACGACCGGACAGGGCAATCCTACGAGCAGTACTTC. The encoded protein is CASSHNDRTGQSYEQYF.